Following are 9 T cell receptor beta chains from one sample sequenced in a study of shared clonotypes between healthy human individuals. Some clones are missing from TCRdb's copy, which holds only in-frame ones; the method was immunoSEQ multiplex PCR. Here the sample spans under 1,100,000 clones, about three quarters being singletons. The sample was memory CD4+ T cells sorted from blood. Stated subset: CD45RA-negative fraction. The receptor set was obtained from a man in his late teens or twenties in good health.

The chain joins TRBV19 to TRBJ2-3; 11 nucleotides align to TRBD2. Losses at the gene ends were 5 bases for V and 5 bases for J; bases not matched to a gene: 9. The length of the CDR3 is 16 residues. Germline CDR1 and CDR2: LNHDA and SQIVND (reference sequence). The CDR3 reads CASSALAGGPRDTQYF. The CDR3 region has the DNA TGTGCCAGTAGTGCCTTAGCGGGGGGGCCGAGAGATACGCAGTATTTT.

This chain uses TRBV5-1 with TRBJ2-3, with D possibly being TRBD1 or TRBD2 (7 bases each). The CDR3 extends over 14 amino acids. From germline, CDR1 is SGHRS and CDR2 YFSETQ. V gave up 5 bases and J gave up 5 bases, with 15 bases separating them. The DNA for the CDR3 is TGCGCCAGCAGGAGTGGCAGGGGGGGAGATACGCAGTATTTT. Its protein is CASRSGRGGDTQYF. Filled out from reference TRBV5-1 and TRBJ2-3, the complete variable domain reads KAGVTQTPRYLIKTRGQQVTLSCSPISGHRSVSWYQQTPGQGLQFLFEYFSETQRNKGNFPGRFSGRQFSNSRSEMNVSTLELGDSALYLCASRSGRGGDTQYFGPGTRLTVL.

This clone has a handful of counts. V is TRBV7-9 and J is TRBJ2-5; D may correspond to TRBD1 or TRBD2 (5 bases each). Per germline, CDR1 SEHNR and CDR2 FQNEAQ (reference sequence). V gave up 1 base and J gave up 1 base, with 10 bases separating them. The CDR3 is 15 amino acids. CDR3 protein: CASSLESGPQETQYF. CDR3 in DNA: TGTGCCAGCAGCTTAGAATCGGGGCCCCAAGAGACCCAGTACTTC.

A few counts support this clone. V is TRBV6-6 and J is TRBJ1-1, with D maybe TRBD1 (5 bases). Germline lookup yields CDR1 MNHNY and CDR2 SVGAGI (reference sequence). V gave up 6 bases and J gave up 9 bases, with 11 bases separating them. There are 11 residues in the CDR3. CDR3 in amino acids: CASRIDSKAFF. CDR3 nucleotides: TGTGCCAGCAGGATAGACAGTAAAGCTTTCTTT.

This clone was seen a few times. The V and J genes are TRBV5-1 and TRBJ2-7, with D possibly matching TRBD1 (5 bases). Germline-derived CDR1 and CDR2 are SGHRS and YFSETQ. The CDR3 has 15 residues. V was trimmed by 0 bases and J by 2 bases, leaving 12 bases between them. For the CDR3, the DNA is TGCGCCAGCAGCTTGGGACAGAAAACCCCCTACGAGCAGTACTTC. Translation: CASSLGQKTPYEQYF.

The chain carries TRBV28 and TRBJ1-3; the D is unclear. Germline CDR1 is MDHEN and CDR2 is SYDVKM. The germline V and J ends were trimmed by 5 bases and 2 bases, with 7 bases remaining between them. This CDR3 region has 13 residues. The CDR3: CASSLAAGNTIYF. As DNA, the CDR3 is TGTGCCAGCAGTCTAGCTGCTGGAAACACCATATATTTT.

Many counts were recorded for this clone. The chain has TRBV7-2 and TRBJ1-4; 8 bases match TRBD1. The ends lost 5 bases at V and 6 bases at J; junction bases unmatched: 5. The CDR3 consists of 14 residues. In germline, CDR1 is SGHTA, CDR2 FQGNSA. The CDR3 nucleotides are TGTGCCAGCAGCCGGGACAGGCCTGATGAAAAACTGTTTTTT. The encoded protein is CASSRDRPDEKLFF.

This clone was counted between two and nine times. The chain has TRBV12-2 and TRBJ1-6. TRBV12-2 is a pseudogene locus. The CDR3 length is 15 residues. The CDR3 reads CASRLEGNGNSPLHF. The CDR3 nucleotides are TGTGCAAGTCGCTTAGAAGGGAACGGTAATTCACCCCTCCACTTT.

The gene calls are TRBV5-6 and TRBJ1-3, with TRBD1 as a possible D gene (6 bases). The CDR3 loop spans 16 amino acids. V lost 4 bases to trimming and J lost 1 base, with 15 bases between them. The V gene's germline CDR1 is SGHDT and CDR2 YYEEEE. The chain's CDR3 is CASSPLGTSSGNTIYF. DNA of the CDR3: TGTGCCAGCAGCCCCCTCGGGACATCGTCTGGAAACACCATATATTTT.